The clone carrying this T cell receptor beta chain was observed a handful of times. As yet, its antigen is unknown. With template switching, a universal primer site was added, and the cDNA carried unique molecular identifiers. TCRdb analysed the 5' RACE reads with MiXCR anew, one entry per CDR3 protein. The data hold approximately 890,000 distinct CDR3 sequences, with around an eighth observed a single time. Per germline, CDR1 ENHRY and CDR2 SYGVKD. This CDR3 region has 13 residues. The V end lost 2 bases, the J end lost 7 bases, and 12 bases lay between the germline ends. The sample originates from a study of identical twins. Study observations and caveats: Invariant T cells like MAIT and iNKT could partly confound the zero-insertion analyses.

These records were also assigned to another study, of yellow fever vaccine responses in identical twins.

The specimen sequenced was PBMCs. This TCR came from a woman aged 18-29 years in good health. The V gene is TRBV10-3, the J gene TRBJ2-7; a weak D match, TRBD2 (5 bases). In DNA, the CDR3 is TGTGCCATCAGTGAGGGTTGGACTGGGGAGCAGTACTTC. It is translated as CAISEGWTGEQYF.